Listed below are T cell receptor beta chains from one sample, sequenced in a study of cytotoxic CD8 clonotypes in ibrutinib-treated CLL. Here immunoSEQ multiplex PCR was the method, and the copy in TCRdb shows in-frame clones only, minus some. The repertoire has approximately 130,000 clones, around 84% of them found once; the top ten carry around 3%. Sequencing used PBMCs, obtained after 24 months of ibrutinib treatment. The origin of the receptors is a human donor with chronic lymphocytic leukemia. The CDR3 runs from the conserved cysteine through the conserved F or W. D genes are given only for firm matches. Not every row has a clone size; where given, it reads once, few, many or a size class.

clone size | J gene | D gene | V gene | CDR3 protein | CDR3 DNA
- | TRBJ1-2 | - | TRBV7-6 | CASSPGGRDRNYGYTF | TGTGCCAGCAGCCCTGGCGGGCGCGATCGTAACTATGGCTACACCTTC
once | TRBJ2-5 | - | TRBV7-9 | CASSLGLGEFQETQYF | TGTGCCAGCAGCTTAGGGTTGGGGGAATTCCAAGAGACCCAGTACTTC
- | TRBJ2-7 | TRBD2 | TRBV6-5 | CASSPLAGVEQYF | TGTGCCAGCAGCCCACTAGCGGGGGTCGAGCAGTACTTC
- | TRBJ2-7 | TRBD1 | TRBV6-6 | CASRPAGTAIYEQYF | TGTGCCAGCAGACCCGCCGGGACAGCGATCTACGAGCAGTACTTC
- | TRBJ1-6 | - | TRBV5-5 | CASSFPGGGNSPLHF | TGTGCCAGCAGCTTCCCGGGGGGCGGTAATTCACCCCTCCACTTT
- | TRBJ1-5 | TRBD1 | TRBV27 | CASSGQGSQPQHF | TGTGCCAGCAGTGGACAGGGGAGCCAGCCCCAGCATTTT
- | TRBJ1-2 | - | TRBV6-5 | CASSYSGGNYGYTF | TGTGCCAGCAGTTACTCGGGGGGAAACTATGGCTACACCTTC
- | TRBJ1-3 | - | TRBV7-9 | CASSPRTKGNTIYF | TGTGCCAGCAGCCCAAGGACAAAAGGAAACACCATATATTTT
once | TRBJ2-5 | TRBD2 | TRBV6-5 | CASRGTSGGGETQYF | TGTGCCAGCAGGGGGACTAGCGGTGGTGGGGAGACCCAGTACTTC
- | TRBJ2-2 | TRBD1 | TRBV6-1 | CASRNRGLTGELFF | TGTGCCAGCAGAAACAGGGGGCTCACCGGGGAGCTGTTTTTT
- | TRBJ2-7 | - | TRBV11-2 | CASRLGPEEQYF | TGTGCCAGCAGGTTGGGGCCAGAAGAGCAGTACTTC
- | TRBJ1-2 | - | TRBV4-3 | CASSQDRQRDYGYTF | TGCGCCAGCAGCCAAGACCGGCAGAGAGACTATGGCTACACCTTC
- | TRBJ1-5 | - | TRBV6-5 | CASSHSAGGTYQPQHF | TGTGCCAGCAGTCACTCGGCGGGCGGGACATATCAGCCCCAGCATTTT
- | TRBJ1-3 | - | TRBV6-1 | CASITRQGNTIYF | TGTGCCAGCATAACACGACAGGGAAACACCATATATTTT
- | TRBJ2-7 | - | TRBV7-2 | CASSKEAGIPPYF | TGTGCCAGCAGCAAAGAGGCGGGGATTCCCCCGTACTTC
- | TRBJ1-1 | - | TRBV9 | CASSREVTNTEAFF | TGTGCCAGCAGCCGGGAGGTGACGAACACTGAAGCTTTCTTT
- | TRBJ2-3 | - | TRBV11-2 | CASSETSYDTQYF | TGTGCCAGCAGCGAGACTAGTTACGATACGCAGTATTTT
- | TRBJ2-5 | - | TRBV6-5 | CASSRGRTEQETQYF | TGTGCCAGCAGTCGGGGCCGGACAGAACAAGAGACCCAGTACTTC
few | TRBJ1-1 | TRBD1 | TRBV4-3 | CASSQDLTGTGVPEAFF | TGCGCCAGCAGCCAAGACCTGACCGGGACAGGGGTACCCGAAGCTTTCTTT